The clone carrying this TCR beta chain showed up just once. This sample stems from a study of cytomegalovirus exposure and HLA in healthy donors. PCR involved 60 Vbeta and 13 Jbeta primers. Sequencing used immunoSEQ multiplex PCR; TCRdb keeps in-frame clones, though not all of them. Among some 200,000 clones listed, approximately 80% were seen once. Germline CDR1 reads SGDLS; CDR2 reads YYNGEE. The CDR3 spans 16 residues. The J segment lost 7 bases and the V segment lost 0 bases, leaving 6 bases of the junction unmatched. This chain joins TRBV9 and TRBJ2-1, with 11 bases fitting TRBD2. Sequencing was performed on PBMCs. The clonotype originates from a female donor in good health and CMV-seronegative. CDR3 bases: TGTGCCAGCAGCGTAGCTCCAGCTAGCGGGAGGAATGAGCAGTTCTTC. As protein: CASSVAPASGRNEQFF.